Sequencing of this TCR beta chain was carried out in a study of T-cell reconstitution after alpha-beta-depleted transplantation in children. For TCRbeta, the library was prepared with unique molecular identifiers. One entry per CDR3 protein, called by TCRdb with MiXCR from the PCR reads. The sample has hundreds of thousands of distinct CDR3 sequences; roughly 16% are singletons. Trimming cost V 5 bases and J 3 bases, with 11 bases left between them. Germline V gives CDR1 MNHNS, CDR2 SASEGT. This CDR3 has 14 amino acids. The sequence derives from a boy under two years old who had a stem cell transplant for Wiskott-Aldrich syndrome, so the T cells may come from the graft donor. Sequences were derived from PBMCs, mostly from graft donor cells, sampled 360 days after TCRalphabeta/CD19-depleted stem cell transplant. The chain couples TRBV6-1 to TRBJ2-4; the D gene is possibly TRBD1 (5 bases). CDR3 sequence reads: CASSQTESKNIQYF. The CDR3 coding sequence is TGTGCCAGCAGTCAGACAGAGAGCAAAAACATTCAGTACTTC.